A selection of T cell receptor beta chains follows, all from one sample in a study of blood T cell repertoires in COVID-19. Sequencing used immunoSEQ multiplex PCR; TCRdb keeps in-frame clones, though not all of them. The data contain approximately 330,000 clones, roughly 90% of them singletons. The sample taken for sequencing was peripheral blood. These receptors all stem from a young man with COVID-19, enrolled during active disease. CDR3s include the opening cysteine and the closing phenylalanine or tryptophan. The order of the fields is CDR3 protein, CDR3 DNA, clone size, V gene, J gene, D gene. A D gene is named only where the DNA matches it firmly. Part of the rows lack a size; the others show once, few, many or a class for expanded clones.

CATTDANTGELFF,TGTGCCACCACAGATGCGAACACCGGGGAGCTGTTTTTT,.,TRBV28,TRBJ2-2,.
CAITPQINQPQHF,TGTGCCATCACCCCTCAGATAAATCAGCCCCAGCATTTT,.,TRBV10-3,TRBJ1-5,.
CASSQAPAGGPAYEQYF,TGCGCCAGCAGCCAGGCCCCCGCGGGAGGGCCCGCCTACGAGCAGTACTTC,once,TRBV4-1,TRBJ2-7,TRBD2
CAWSYGRDYEQYF,TGTGCCTGGAGTTATGGCAGGGACTACGAGCAGTACTTC,few,TRBV30,TRBJ2-7,.
CASSVDSNYGYTF,TGTGCCAGCAGCGTGGATTCGAACTATGGCTACACCTTC,.,TRBV5-4,TRBJ1-2,.
CASSVVRTSGSPGELFF,TGTGCCAGCAGCGTAGTCCGGACTAGCGGGAGTCCCGGGGAGCTGTTTTTT,.,TRBV9,TRBJ2-2,TRBD2
CAISESPTGYGYTF,TGTGCCATCAGTGAGTCACCCACAGGGTATGGCTACACCTTC,.,TRBV10-3,TRBJ1-2,.
CASSPPRLQFNTNRGFQSDTQYF,TGTGCCAGCAGCCCCCCACGCCTTCAGTTTAACACTAACAGGGGCTTCCAGTCAGATACGCAGTATTTT,.,TRBV6-2/TRBV6-3,TRBJ2-3,TRBD1
CASSVPSGGTGELFF,TGCGCCAGCAGCGTCCCTAGCGGCGGCACCGGGGAGCTGTTTTTT,.,TRBV5-1,TRBJ2-2,TRBD2
CASSAQGTSSYNEQFF,TGTGCCAGCAGTGCCCAGGGGACAAGCTCCTACAATGAGCAGTTCTTC,.,TRBV6-4,TRBJ2-1,.
CASSFQGALKNYGYTF,TGTGCCAGCAGCTTCCAGGGGGCACTTAAGAACTATGGCTACACCTTC,.,TRBV5-4,TRBJ1-2,TRBD1
CASSLSAGGTSEDTQYF,TGTGCCAGCAGCTTGTCCGCGGGCGGGACTAGCGAAGATACGCAGTATTTT,.,TRBV7-3,TRBJ2-3,TRBD2
CASIGQGGNQPQHF,TGTGCCAGCATTGGACAGGGTGGAAATCAGCCCCAGCATTTT,.,TRBV2,TRBJ1-5,TRBD1
CASSMGVVRNYGYTF,TGTGCCAGTAGTATGGGTGTCGTCAGGAACTATGGCTACACCTTC,.,TRBV19,TRBJ1-2,.
CASSIEHRGGNQPQHF,TGTGCCAGTAGTATAGAGCACAGGGGTGGCAATCAGCCCCAGCATTTT,.,TRBV19,TRBJ1-5,TRBD1
CATGTDTQYF,TGTGCCACGGGAACAGATACGCAGTATTTT,.,TRBV2,TRBJ2-3,.
CASSPLDRSSSYNEQFF,TGTGCCAGCAGCCCCCTGGACAGGTCGAGCTCCTACAATGAGCAGTTCTTC,.,TRBV14,TRBJ2-1,TRBD1
CASSLGGDYGYTF,TGTGCCAGCAGCTTGGGGGGCGACTATGGCTACACCTTC,once,TRBV5-6,TRBJ1-2,.
CASSQTNTDTQYF,TGTGCCAGCAGTCAGACTAACACAGATACGCAGTATTTT,.,TRBV3-1/TRBV3-2,TRBJ2-3,.
CASSHRDEAFF,TGTGCCAGCAGCCACAGGGATGAAGCTTTCTTT,.,TRBV5-6,TRBJ1-1,.
CAWSEGTEYYEQYF,TGTGCCTGGAGTGAAGGGACAGAGTATTACGAGCAGTACTTC,many,TRBV30,TRBJ2-7,TRBD1
CASSLSGRGEQYF,TGTGCCAGCAGTTTAAGCGGCCGGGGAGAGCAGTACTTC,.,TRBV27,TRBJ2-7,.
CASRIQGGGAYNEQFF,TGTGCCAGTAGGATACAAGGTGGGGGGGCCTACAATGAGCAGTTCTTC,once,TRBV19,TRBJ2-1,TRBD2
CATSDDRGQAETQYF,TGTGCCACCAGTGACGACAGGGGGCAGGCAGAGACCCAGTACTTC,.,TRBV24-1,TRBJ2-5,TRBD1
CASSPPWDRSYEQYF,TGTGCCAGCTCACCACCGTGGGACAGGTCTTACGAGCAGTACTTC,once,TRBV18,TRBJ2-7,TRBD1
CASSFRDNYGYTF,TGTGCCAGCAGTTTCCGGGATAACTATGGCTACACCTTC,.,TRBV28,TRBJ1-2,.
CASSFTGGLNYGYTF,TGTGCCAGCAGCTTTACAGGGGGCTTGAATTATGGCTACACCTTC,.,TRBV11-2,TRBJ1-2,TRBD1
CASSYPATMPSYEQYF,TGTGCCAGCAGTTACCCTGCGACTATGCCCTCCTACGAGCAGTACTTC,.,TRBV6-2/TRBV6-3,TRBJ2-7,.
CASSQDQYRGHTGELFF,TGCGCCAGCAGCCAAGATCAGTACAGGGGGCACACCGGGGAGCTGTTTTTT,.,TRBV4-3,TRBJ2-2,TRBD1
CASSPPGGDSGNTIYF,TGTGCCAGCTCACCACCGGGGGGGGACTCTGGAAACACCATATATTTT,.,TRBV18,TRBJ1-3,.
CASSLTGIGYTF,TGTGCCAGTAGTTTAACAGGGATAGGCTACACCTTC,.,TRBV19,TRBJ1-2,.
CASSTRRGSYEQYF,TGTGCCAGCAGCACCAGACGGGGCTCCTACGAGCAGTACTTC,.,TRBV11-1,TRBJ2-7,.